A selection of T cell receptor beta chains follows, all from one sample in a study of cytomegalovirus exposure and HLA in healthy donors. Assay used: immunoSEQ multiplex PCR; TCRdb lists only in-frame clones, some missing. The sample has 130,000 to 150,000 clones; around four fifths are singletons. Sequencing was carried out using PBMCs. The receptor source for this set is a boy aged 2-15 years in good health and CMV-seronegative. Each CDR3 is given with its conserved first and last residue. A D gene is named only where the DNA matches it firmly. For some rows the clone size is stated as once, few or many, or as a class when expanded; others skip it.

>TRBV23-1|12|-|TRBJ1-1|-
CASSQSRGTRGF
TGCGCCAGCAGTCAATCGAGAGGAACTCGAGGTTTT
>TRBV28|11|-|TRBJ2-7|-
CASSSTGTSAF
TGTGCCAGCAGTTCGACCGGGACTTCGGCTTTC
>TRBV7-3|16|TRBD2|TRBJ2-1|-
CASSLTHRGGWNEQFF
TGTGCCAGCAGCTTAACGCACCGCGGGGGGTGGAATGAGCAGTTCTTC
>TRBV4-3|15|TRBD1|TRBJ2-3|-
CASSLRGSGTDTQYF
TGCGCCAGCAGCCTCAGGGGGAGTGGCACAGATACGCAGTATTTT
>TRBV4-2|17|-|TRBJ1-2|-
CASSQDRTVGTISGYTF
TGTGCCAGCAGCCAAGATAGGACAGTGGGGACGATCTCAGGCTACACCTTC
>TRBV11-2|14|-|TRBJ1-1|few
CASSRVGVGTEAFF
TGTGCCAGCAGCCGGGTCGGGGTTGGAACTGAAGCTTTCTTT
>TRBV9|18|TRBD1|TRBJ2-2|-
CASSVSGTGVGDTGELFF
TGTGCCAGCAGCGTATCCGGGACAGGGGTGGGGGACACCGGGGAGCTGTTTTTT
>TRBV29-1|14|TRBD1|TRBJ2-1|-
CSVDGDRGYNEQFF
TGCAGCGTTGATGGGGACAGGGGCTACAATGAGCAGTTCTTC
>TRBV7-9|15|-|TRBJ2-1|-
CASSLAGIFGHEQFF
TGTGCCAGCAGCTTAGCCGGGATTTTTGGGCATGAGCAGTTCTTC
>TRBV6-5|16|-|TRBJ2-1|few
CASSYHPRSDYNEQFF
TGTGCCAGCAGTTACCATCCCCGCAGTGACTACAATGAGCAGTTCTTC
>TRBV7-8|16|-|TRBJ2-2|-
CASSLLQGWNTGELFF
TGTGCCAGCAGCTTATTACAGGGTTGGAACACCGGGGAGCTGTTTTTT
>TRBV2|13|TRBD2|TRBJ2-1|-
CASSEAGGNEQFF
TGTGCCAGCAGTGAGGCCGGGGGGAATGAGCAGTTCTTC
>TRBV7-9|16|TRBD1|TRBJ2-1|-
CASSSTNRGDDNEQFF
TGTGCCAGCAGTTCCACGAACAGGGGAGATGACAATGAGCAGTTCTTC
>TRBV19|13|-|TRBJ2-7|-
CASSISGSYEQYF
TGTGCCAGTAGTATATCAGGGTCTTACGAGCAGTACTTC
>TRBV10-2|15|TRBD2|TRBJ2-3|-
CASSGTSGSPDTQYF
TGCGCCAGCAGTGGGACTAGCGGGAGTCCAGATACGCAGTATTTT
>TRBV7-2|16|-|TRBJ2-3|-
CASSLKLAVSTDTQYF
TGTGCCAGCAGCTTAAAGTTAGCGGTTAGCACAGATACGCAGTATTTT
>TRBV7-8|15|-|TRBJ1-5|once
CASSSYRDSNQPQHF
TGTGCCAGCAGCTCCTACAGGGATAGCAATCAGCCCCAGCATTTT
>TRBV2|14|-|TRBJ1-1|-
CASSERTMNTEAFF
TGTGCCAGCAGTGAGAGAACCATGAACACTGAAGCTTTCTTT
>TRBV7-3|14|-|TRBJ2-2|-
CASSLAGNTGELFF
TGTGCCAGCAGCTTAGCGGGGAACACCGGGGAGCTGTTTTTT
>TRBV30|15|-|TRBJ1-4|-
CAWSTGPRGSEKLFF
TGTGCCTGGAGTACAGGCCCGCGGGGGTCTGAAAAACTGTTTTTT
>TRBV7-6|16|TRBD1|TRBJ1-4|-
CASSSRDRPKGEKLFF
TGTGCCAGCAGTTCTCGGGACAGGCCAAAGGGTGAAAAACTGTTTTTT
>TRBV7-2|15|-|TRBJ2-1|-
CASSLELSSYNEQFF
TGTGCCAGCAGCTTAGAGCTGAGCTCCTACAATGAGCAGTTCTTC
>TRBV5-4|15|TRBD1|TRBJ2-3|-
CASSEPGGGTDTQYF
TGTGCCAGCAGCGAACCAGGGGGCGGGACAGATACGCAGTATTTT
>TRBV7-8|13|-|TRBJ2-5|-
CASSEGGVETQYF
TGTGCCAGCAGCGAGGGGGGGGTTGAGACCCAGTACTTC
>TRBV13|15|TRBD2|TRBJ2-7|-
CASSPPGTSGYEQYF
TGTGCCAGCAGCCCACCTGGGACTAGCGGATACGAGCAGTACTTC
>TRBV27|15|-|TRBJ1-3|few
CASSRGRSSGNTIYF
TGTGCCAGCAGTCGGGGTAGGTCCTCTGGAAACACCATATATTTT
>TRBV7-3|14|-|TRBJ2-3|once
CASSPTWGGDTQYF
TGTGCCAGCAGCCCCACGTGGGGCGGAGATACGCAGTATTTT
>TRBV29-1|12|-|TRBJ2-1|once
CSAMTGRNEQFF
TGCAGCGCCATGACAGGGAGGAATGAGCAGTTCTTC
>TRBV15|13|-|TRBJ2-7|-
CATSRETGREQYF
TGTGCCACCAGCAGAGAGACAGGCCGCGAGCAGTACTTC
>TRBV11-1|16|-|TRBJ2-2|-
CASSSGQGTSTGELFF
TGTGCCAGCAGCTCCGGACAGGGGACTAGCACCGGGGAGCTGTTTTTT
>TRBV7-6|13|-|TRBJ1-2|-
CASSPGGLYGYTF
TGTGCCAGCAGCCCGGGGGGCCTCTATGGCTACACCTTC
>TRBV4-2|14|-|TRBJ2-6|few
CASSLESGANVLTF
TGTGCCAGCAGTCTAGAGTCCGGGGCCAACGTCCTGACTTTC
>TRBV30|14|TRBD1|TRBJ1-6|-
CAWSGGTENSPLHF
TGTGCCTGGAGTGGCGGGACAGAGAATTCACCCCTCCACTTT
>TRBV5-1|15|TRBD1|TRBJ2-1|-
CASTKSTGHYNEQFF
TGCGCCAGCACCAAATCGACAGGGCACTACAATGAGCAGTTCTTC
>TRBV2|11|-|TRBJ1-1|-
CASRVLTTAFF
TGTGCCAGCAGGGTACTAACGACTGCTTTCTTT
>TRBV9|16|TRBD1|TRBJ2-3|-
CASSVGTGGVADTQYF
TGTGCCAGCAGCGTCGGGACAGGGGGAGTAGCAGATACGCAGTATTTT
>TRBV5-4|15|TRBD1|TRBJ2-7|-
CASSTRTGSTDEQYF
TGTGCCAGCAGCACCCGGACAGGGAGCACCGACGAGCAGTACTTC
>TRBV9|13|-|TRBJ1-1|-
CASSVGREGEAFF
TGTGCCAGCAGCGTAGGTAGGGAGGGTGAAGCTTTCTTT